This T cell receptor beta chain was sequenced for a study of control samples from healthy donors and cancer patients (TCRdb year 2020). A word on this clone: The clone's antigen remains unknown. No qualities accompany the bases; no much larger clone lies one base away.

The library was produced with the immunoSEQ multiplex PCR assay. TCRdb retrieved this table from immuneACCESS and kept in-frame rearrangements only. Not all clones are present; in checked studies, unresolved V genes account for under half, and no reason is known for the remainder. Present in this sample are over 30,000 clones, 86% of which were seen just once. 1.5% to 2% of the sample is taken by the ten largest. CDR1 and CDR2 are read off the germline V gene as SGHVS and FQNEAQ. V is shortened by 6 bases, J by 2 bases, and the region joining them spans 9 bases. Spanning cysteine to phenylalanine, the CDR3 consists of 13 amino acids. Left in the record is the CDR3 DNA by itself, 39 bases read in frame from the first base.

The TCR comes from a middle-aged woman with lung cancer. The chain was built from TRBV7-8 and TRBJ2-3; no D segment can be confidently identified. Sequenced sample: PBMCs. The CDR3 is CASRAENTDTQYF. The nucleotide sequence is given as TGTGCCAGCAGGGCGGAAAACACAGATACGCAGTATTTT.